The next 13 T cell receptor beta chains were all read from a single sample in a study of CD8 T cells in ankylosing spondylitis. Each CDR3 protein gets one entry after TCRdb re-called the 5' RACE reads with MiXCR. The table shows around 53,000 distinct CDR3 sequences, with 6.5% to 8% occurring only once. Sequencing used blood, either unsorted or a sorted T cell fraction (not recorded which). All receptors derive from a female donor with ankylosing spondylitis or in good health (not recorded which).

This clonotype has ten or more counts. In DNA form, the CDR3 reads TGTGCCAGCAGGCCGGGACAGGCCCTCCCAGATACGCAGTATTTT. Its protein product is CASRPGQALPDTQYF. V usage is TRBV6-1 and J usage is TRBJ2-3; 8 bases are a match to TRBD1. V dropped 6 bases and J dropped 4; count of bases not matched to a gene: 9. The CDR3 is 15 residues long. Germline CDR1 MNHNS, CDR2 SASEGT.

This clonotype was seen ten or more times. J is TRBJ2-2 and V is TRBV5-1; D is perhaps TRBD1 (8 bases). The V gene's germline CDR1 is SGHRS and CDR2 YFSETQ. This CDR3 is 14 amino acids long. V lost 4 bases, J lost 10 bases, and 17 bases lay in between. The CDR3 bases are TGCGCCAGCAGCGTCAACAGGGGGGGCGTGGAGCTGTTTTTT. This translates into CASSVNRGGVELFF.

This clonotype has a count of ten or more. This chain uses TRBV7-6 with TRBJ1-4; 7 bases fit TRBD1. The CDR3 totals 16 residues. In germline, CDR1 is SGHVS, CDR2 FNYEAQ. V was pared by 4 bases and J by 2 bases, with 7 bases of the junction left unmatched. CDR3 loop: CASSSTGVGTNEKLFF. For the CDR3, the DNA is TGTGCCAGCAGCTCCACAGGGGTAGGGACTAATGAAAAACTGTTTTTT. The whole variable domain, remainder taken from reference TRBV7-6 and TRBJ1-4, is GAGVSQSPRYKVTKRGQDVALRCDPISGHVSLYWYRQALGQGPEFLTYFNYEAQQDKSGLPNDRFSAERPEGSISTLTIQRTEQRDSAMYRCASSSTGVGTNEKLFFGSGTQLSVL.

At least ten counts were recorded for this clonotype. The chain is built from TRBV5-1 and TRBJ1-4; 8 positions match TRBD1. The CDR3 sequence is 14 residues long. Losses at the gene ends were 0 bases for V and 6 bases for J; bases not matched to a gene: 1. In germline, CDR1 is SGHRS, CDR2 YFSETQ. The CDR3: CASSLVQGDEKLFF. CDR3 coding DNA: TGCGCCAGCAGCTTGGTACAGGGGGATGAAAAACTGTTTTTT.

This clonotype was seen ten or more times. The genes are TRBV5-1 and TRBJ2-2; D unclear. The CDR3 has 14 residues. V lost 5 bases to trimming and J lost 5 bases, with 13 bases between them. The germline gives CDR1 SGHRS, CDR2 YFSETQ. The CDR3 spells CASRGQDQTGELFF. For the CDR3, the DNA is TGCGCCAGCAGAGGGCAGGACCAAACCGGGGAGCTGTTTTTT.

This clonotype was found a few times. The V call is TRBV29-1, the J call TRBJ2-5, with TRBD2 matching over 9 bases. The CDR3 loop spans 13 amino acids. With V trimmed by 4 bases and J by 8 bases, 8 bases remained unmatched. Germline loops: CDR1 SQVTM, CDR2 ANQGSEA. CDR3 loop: CSVARLAGPTQYF. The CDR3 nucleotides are TGCAGCGTTGCCCGGCTAGCGGGGCCAACCCAGTACTTC. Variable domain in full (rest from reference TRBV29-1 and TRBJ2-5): SAVISQKPSRDICQRGTSLTIQCQVDSQVTMMFWYRQQPGQSLTLIATANQGSEATYESGFVIDKFPISRPNLTFSTLTVSNMSPEDSSIYLCSVARLAGPTQYFGPGTRLLVL.

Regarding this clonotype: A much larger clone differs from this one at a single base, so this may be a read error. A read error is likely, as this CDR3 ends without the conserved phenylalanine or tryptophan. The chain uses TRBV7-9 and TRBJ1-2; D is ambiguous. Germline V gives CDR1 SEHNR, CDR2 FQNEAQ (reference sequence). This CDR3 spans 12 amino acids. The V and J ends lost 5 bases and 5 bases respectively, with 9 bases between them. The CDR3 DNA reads TGTGCCAGCAGCCAGAGGGCTTATGGCTACACCCTC. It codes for CASSQRAYGYTL.

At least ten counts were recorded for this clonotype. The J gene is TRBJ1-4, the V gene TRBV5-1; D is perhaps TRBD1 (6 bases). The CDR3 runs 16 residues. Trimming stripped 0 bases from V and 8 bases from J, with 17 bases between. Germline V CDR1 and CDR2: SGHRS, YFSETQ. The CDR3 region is CASSLVPGAEVEKLFF. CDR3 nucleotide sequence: TGCGCCAGCAGCTTGGTACCAGGGGCCGAAGTCGAAAAACTGTTTTTT.

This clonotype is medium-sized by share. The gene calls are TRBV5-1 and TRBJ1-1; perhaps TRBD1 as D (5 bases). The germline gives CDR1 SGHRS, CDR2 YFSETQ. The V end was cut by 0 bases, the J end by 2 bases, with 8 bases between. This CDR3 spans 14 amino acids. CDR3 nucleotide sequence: TGCGCCAGCAGCTTGGGAAGGGGTAACACTGAAGCTTTCTTT. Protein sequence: CASSLGRGNTEAFF.

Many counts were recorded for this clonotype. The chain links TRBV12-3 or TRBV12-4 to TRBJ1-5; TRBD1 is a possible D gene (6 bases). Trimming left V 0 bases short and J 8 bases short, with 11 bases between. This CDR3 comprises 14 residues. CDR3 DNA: TGTGCCAGCAGTTTAGCAGGGGGTAGGGAGCCCCAGCATTTT. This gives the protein CASSLAGGREPQHF.

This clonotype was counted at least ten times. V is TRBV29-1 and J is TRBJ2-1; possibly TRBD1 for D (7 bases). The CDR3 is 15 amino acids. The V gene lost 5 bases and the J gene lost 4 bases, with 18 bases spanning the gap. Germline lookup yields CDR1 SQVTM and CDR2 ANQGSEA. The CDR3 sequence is CSVLGGTDTYNEQFF. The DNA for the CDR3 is TGCAGCGTTTTAGGAGGGACAGACACTTACAATGAGCAGTTCTTC.

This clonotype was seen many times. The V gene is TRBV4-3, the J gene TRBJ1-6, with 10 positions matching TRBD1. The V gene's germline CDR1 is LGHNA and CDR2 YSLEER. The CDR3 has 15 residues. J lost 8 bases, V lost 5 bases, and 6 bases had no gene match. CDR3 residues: CASSLQTGGDSPLHF. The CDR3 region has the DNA TGCGCCAGCAGCTTACAGACAGGGGGCGATTCACCCCTCCACTTT.

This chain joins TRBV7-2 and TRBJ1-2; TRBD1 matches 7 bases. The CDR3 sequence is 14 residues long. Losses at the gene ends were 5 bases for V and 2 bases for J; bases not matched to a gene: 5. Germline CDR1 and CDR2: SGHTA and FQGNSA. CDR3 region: CASSPLGQNYGYTF. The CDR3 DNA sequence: TGTGCCAGCAGCCCACTGGGACAGAACTATGGCTACACCTTC.